This T cell receptor (beta chain) was sequenced for a study of low-dose radiotherapy and immunotherapy resistance in tumors. Study-level background: Patients were treated with intravenous nivolumab at 240 mg every two weeks and were also dosed with ipilimumab at 1 mg/kg every six weeks.

There are many counts of this clonotype. Germline V CDR1 and CDR2: KGHSH, LQKENI. This CDR3 spans 14 amino acids. Trimming left V 1 base short and J 1 base short, with 7 bases between. Alpha- and beta-chain coverage of first-strand cDNA came from TRAV- and TRBV-specific primers. It was with a constant-region primer and a V-primer adapter that TCRs were amplified over around 19 PCR cycles. TCRdb fed the reads into MiXCR, producing one record per CDR3 protein. The sample lists about 60,000 distinct CDR3 sequences, 20% to 25% occurring once. As to time point: after trial treatment. The sample's treatment: LDRT plus nivolumab, ipilimumab, low-dose cyclophosphamide and aspirin (RACIN trial). Eligibility required advanced solid tumors lacking tumor-infiltrating lymphocytes.

Sequenced here: PBMCs, sampled after low-dose radiotherapy plus immunotherapy. The chain couples TRBV18 to TRBJ1-1; D unclear. The sequence was collected from a male donor with prostate cancer. CDR3 sequence reads: CASSPQGKNTEAFF. CDR3 DNA sequence: TGTGCCAGCTCACCACAGGGTAAGAACACTGAAGCTTTCTTT.